This T cell receptor (beta chain) was obtained from a study of blood T cell repertoires in COVID-19. Study information: Whether acute or convalescent, the COVID-19 samples came from the United States, Italy and Spain. Nucleic acid was either cDNA or gDNA, and it came from T cells, B-cell-depleted T cells, or PBMCs.

Germline V lookup: CDR1 SGHTS, CDR2 YDEGEE. V lost 2 bases to trimming and J lost 5 bases, with 10 bases between them. This CDR3 is 13 amino acids long. Authors' processing steps: Researchers report that nucleated cell counts were estimated from reference gene primer amplification. Some clones are missing from TCRdb's copy, which holds only in-frame ones; the method was immunoSEQ multiplex PCR. That table furnishes V, J and clone size, whereas the DNA furnished D and trimming. The sample lists nearly 110,000 clones; about 93% were seen once. To note about this clone: The sample has other DNA sequences that encode this CDR3 too.

The sample consisted of peripheral blood. The chain recombines TRBV5-8 with TRBJ1-1; no clear D. This clonotype originated in a woman in her twenties or thirties with acute or convalescent COVID-19. As DNA, the CDR3 is TGTGCCAGCAGCTTCCATAGGGAGACTGAAGCTTTCTTT. Its protein is CASSFHRETEAFF. Full variable domain (missing parts from reference TRBV5-8 and TRBJ1-1): EAGVTQSPTHLIKTRGQQATLRCSPISGHTSVYWYQQALGLGLQFLLWYDEGEERNRGNFPPRFSGRQFPNYSSELNVNALELEDSALYLCASSFHRETEAFFGQGTRLTVV.